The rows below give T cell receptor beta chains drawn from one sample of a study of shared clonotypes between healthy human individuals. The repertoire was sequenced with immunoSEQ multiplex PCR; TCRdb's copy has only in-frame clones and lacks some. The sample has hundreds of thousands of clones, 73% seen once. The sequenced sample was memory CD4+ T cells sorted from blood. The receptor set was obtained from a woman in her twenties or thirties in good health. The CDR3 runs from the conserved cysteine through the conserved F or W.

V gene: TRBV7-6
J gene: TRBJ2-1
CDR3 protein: CASSPRLAEYNEQFF

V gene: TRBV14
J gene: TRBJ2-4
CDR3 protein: CASSTGGAGNIQYF

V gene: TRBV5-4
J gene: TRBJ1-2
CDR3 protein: CASSQVTGENYGYTF

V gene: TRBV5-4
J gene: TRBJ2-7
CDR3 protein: CASSLHGFYEQYF

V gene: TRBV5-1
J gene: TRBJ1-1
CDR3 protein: CASKGPAGTEAFF

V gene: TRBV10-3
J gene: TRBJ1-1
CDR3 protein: CAISEEGSQTEAFF

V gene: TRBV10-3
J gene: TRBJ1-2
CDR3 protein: CAARQELLYGYTF

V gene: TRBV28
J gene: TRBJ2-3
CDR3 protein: CASTSTDTQYF

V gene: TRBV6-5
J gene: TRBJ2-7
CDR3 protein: CASSSDSSYEQYF

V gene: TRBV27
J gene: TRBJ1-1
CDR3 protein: CASIKNRKLNTEAFF

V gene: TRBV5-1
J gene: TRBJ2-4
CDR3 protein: CASSLSAGSNIQYF

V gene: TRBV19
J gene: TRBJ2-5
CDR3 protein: CASSIGLLAGETQYF

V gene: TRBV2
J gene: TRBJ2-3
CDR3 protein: CASSEMFAAVTQYF

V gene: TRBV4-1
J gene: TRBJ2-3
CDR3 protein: CASSQDGQGRSTDTQYF

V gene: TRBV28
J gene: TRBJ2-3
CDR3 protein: CASSLSGGHTAGDTQYF

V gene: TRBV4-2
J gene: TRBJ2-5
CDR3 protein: CASSPDSGETQYF

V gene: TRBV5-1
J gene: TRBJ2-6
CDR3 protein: CASSSISSGANVLTF

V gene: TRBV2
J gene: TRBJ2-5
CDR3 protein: CASSRGTSTTAETQYF

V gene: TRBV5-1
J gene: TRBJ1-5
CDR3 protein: CASSLAGYRNQPQHF

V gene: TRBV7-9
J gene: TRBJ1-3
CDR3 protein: CASSLLFRGRGNTIYF

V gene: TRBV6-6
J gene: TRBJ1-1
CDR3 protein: CASKLNTEAFF

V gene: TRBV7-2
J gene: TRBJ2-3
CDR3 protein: CASSLGNTGTRQYF